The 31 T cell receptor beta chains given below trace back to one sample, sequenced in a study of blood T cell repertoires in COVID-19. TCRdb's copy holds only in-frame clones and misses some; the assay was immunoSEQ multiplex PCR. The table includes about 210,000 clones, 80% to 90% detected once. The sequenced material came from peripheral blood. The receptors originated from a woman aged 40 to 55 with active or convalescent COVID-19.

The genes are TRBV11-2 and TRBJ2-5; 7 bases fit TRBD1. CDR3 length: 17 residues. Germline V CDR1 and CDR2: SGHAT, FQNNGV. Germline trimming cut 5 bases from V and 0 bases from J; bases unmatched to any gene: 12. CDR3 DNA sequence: TGTGCCAGCAGCCGGGGACAGCCAAGGGGCCACCAAGAGACCCAGTACTTC. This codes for CASSRGQPRGHQETQYF.

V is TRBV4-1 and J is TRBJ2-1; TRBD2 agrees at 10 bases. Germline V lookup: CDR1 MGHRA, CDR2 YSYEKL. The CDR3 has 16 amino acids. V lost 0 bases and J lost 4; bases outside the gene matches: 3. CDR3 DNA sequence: TGCGCCAGCAGCCAAGATCGGACTAGCGGTTACAATGAGCAGTTCTTC. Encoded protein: CASSQDRTSGYNEQFF.

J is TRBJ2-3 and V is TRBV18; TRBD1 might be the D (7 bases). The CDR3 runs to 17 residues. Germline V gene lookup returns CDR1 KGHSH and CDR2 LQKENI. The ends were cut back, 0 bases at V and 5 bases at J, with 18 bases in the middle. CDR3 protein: CASSPPVWTRGEDTQYF. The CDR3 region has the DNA TGTGCCAGCTCACCACCAGTCTGGACCAGGGGGGAAGATACGCAGTATTTT.

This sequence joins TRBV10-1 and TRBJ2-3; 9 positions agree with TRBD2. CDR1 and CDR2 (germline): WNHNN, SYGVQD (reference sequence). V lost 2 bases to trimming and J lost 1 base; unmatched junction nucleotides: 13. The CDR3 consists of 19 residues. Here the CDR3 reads CASSEAGTNSGGGTDTQYF. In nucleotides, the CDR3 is TGCGCCAGCAGTGAGGCGGGAACGAATAGCGGGGGAGGCACAGATACGCAGTATTTT.

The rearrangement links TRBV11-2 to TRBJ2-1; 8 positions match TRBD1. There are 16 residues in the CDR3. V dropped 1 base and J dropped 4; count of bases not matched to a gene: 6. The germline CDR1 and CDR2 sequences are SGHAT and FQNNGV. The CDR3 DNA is TGTGCCAGCAGCTTAGTTGTACAGGGGGGATACAATGAGCAGTTCTTC. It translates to CASSLVVQGGYNEQFF.

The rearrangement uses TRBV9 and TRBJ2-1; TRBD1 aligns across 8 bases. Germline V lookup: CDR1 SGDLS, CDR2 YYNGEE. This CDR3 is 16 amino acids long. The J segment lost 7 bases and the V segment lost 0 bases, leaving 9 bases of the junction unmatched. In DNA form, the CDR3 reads TGTGCCAGCAGCGTAGTGAGGACAGGGAGGACAAATGAGCAGTTCTTC. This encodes CASSVVRTGRTNEQFF.

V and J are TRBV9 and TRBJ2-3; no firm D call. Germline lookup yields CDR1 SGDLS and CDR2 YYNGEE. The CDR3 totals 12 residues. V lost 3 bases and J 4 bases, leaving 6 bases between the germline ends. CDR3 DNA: TGTGCCAGCAGCGCCCAGTCAGATACGCAGTATTTT. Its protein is CASSAQSDTQYF.

The CDR3 nucleotides read TGCGCCAGCAGCTTGGCCTTCGGACAGGGCGGAAACATTCAGTACTTC. Protein sequence: CASSLAFGQGGNIQYF. The genes are TRBV5-1 and TRBJ2-4, with 8 bases identical to TRBD1. The germline gives CDR1 SGHRS, CDR2 YFSETQ. After removal of 0 bases from V and 6 bases from J, the junction contained 8 bases not matched to a gene. The CDR3 has 16 amino acids.

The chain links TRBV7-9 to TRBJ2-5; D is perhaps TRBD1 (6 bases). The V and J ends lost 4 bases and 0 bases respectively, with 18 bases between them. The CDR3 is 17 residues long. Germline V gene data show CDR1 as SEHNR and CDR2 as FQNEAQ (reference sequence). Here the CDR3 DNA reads TGTGCCAGCAGCTCTAAGTTGGGGGCCTATCACCAAGAGACCCAGTACTTC. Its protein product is CASSSKLGAYHQETQYF.

CDR3 in DNA: TGTGCCACCACTCCCCAGAGCGGGGTCCGGGAGACCCAGTACTTC. Translated, it gives CATTPQSGVRETQYF. The chain uses TRBV19 and TRBJ2-5, with 7 bases aligning to TRBD2. There are 15 residues in the CDR3. Germline CDR1 reads LNHDA; CDR2 reads SQIVND (reference sequence). J lost 5 bases, V lost 10 bases, and 16 bases had no gene match.

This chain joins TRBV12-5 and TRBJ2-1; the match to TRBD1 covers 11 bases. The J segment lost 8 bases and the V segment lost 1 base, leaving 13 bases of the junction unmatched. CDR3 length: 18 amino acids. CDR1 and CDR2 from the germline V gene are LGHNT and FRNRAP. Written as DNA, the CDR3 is TGTGCTAGTGGTTTGGGGCATTCCGGGACAGGGGGTCGGGATGAGCAGTTCTTC. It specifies CASGLGHSGTGGRDEQFF.

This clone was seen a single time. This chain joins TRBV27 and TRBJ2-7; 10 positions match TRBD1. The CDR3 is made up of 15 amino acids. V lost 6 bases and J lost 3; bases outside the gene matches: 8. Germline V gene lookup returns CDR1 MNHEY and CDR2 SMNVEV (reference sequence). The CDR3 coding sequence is TGTGCCAGCAGACTCCCGGGACAGGGGAACTACGAGCAGTACTTC. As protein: CASRLPGQGNYEQYF.

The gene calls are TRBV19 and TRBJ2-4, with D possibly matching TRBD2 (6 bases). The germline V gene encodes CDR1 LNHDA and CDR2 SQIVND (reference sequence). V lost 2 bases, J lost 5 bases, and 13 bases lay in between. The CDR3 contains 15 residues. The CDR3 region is CASSISPGAENIQYF. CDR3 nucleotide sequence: TGTGCCAGTAGTATATCGCCGGGAGCAGAAAACATTCAGTACTTC.

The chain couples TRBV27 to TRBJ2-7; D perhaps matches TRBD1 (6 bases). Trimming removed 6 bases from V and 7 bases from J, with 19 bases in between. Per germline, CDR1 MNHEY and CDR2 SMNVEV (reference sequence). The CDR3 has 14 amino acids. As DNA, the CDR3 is TGTGCCAGCAGGCAAGGGGGACCTTACGGGGAGCAGTACTTC. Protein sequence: CASRQGGPYGEQYF.

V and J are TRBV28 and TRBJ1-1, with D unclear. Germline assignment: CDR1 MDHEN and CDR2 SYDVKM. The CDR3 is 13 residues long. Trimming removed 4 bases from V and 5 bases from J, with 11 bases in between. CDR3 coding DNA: TGTGCCAGCAGTTCAATATCTCGGACTGAAGCTTTCTTT. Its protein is CASSSISRTEAFF. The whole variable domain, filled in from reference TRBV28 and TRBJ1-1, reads DVKVTQSSRYLVKRTGEKVFLECVQDMDHENMFWYRQDPGLGLRLIYFSYDVKMKEKGDIPEGYSVSREKKERFSLILESASTNQTSMYLCASSSISRTEAFFGQGTRLTVV.

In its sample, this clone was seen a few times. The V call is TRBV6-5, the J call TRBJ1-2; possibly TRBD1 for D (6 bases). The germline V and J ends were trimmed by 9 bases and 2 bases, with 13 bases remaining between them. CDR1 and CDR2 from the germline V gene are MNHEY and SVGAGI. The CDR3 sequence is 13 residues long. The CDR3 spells CASATGMNYGYTF. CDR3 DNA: TGTGCCAGTGCTACAGGGATGAACTATGGCTACACCTTC.

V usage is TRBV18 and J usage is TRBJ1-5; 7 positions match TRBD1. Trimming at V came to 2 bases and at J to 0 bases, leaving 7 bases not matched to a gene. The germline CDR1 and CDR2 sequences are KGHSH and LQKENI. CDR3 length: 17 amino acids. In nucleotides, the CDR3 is TGTGCCAGCTCACCAGGATTTGGGACAGATAGCAATCAGCCCCAGCATTTT. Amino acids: CASSPGFGTDSNQPQHF.

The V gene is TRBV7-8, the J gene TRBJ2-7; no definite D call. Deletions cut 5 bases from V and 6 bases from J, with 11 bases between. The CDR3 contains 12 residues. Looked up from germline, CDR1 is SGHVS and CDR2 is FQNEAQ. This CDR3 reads CASSPGGAEQYF. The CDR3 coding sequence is TGTGCCAGCAGCCCCGGCGGTGCCGAGCAGTACTTC.

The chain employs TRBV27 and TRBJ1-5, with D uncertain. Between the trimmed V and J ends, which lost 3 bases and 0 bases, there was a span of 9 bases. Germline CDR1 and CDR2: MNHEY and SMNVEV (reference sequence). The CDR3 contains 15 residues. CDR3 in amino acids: CASSFSGYSNQPQHF. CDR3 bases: TGTGCCAGCAGTTTTTCGGGATATAGCAATCAGCCCCAGCATTTT.

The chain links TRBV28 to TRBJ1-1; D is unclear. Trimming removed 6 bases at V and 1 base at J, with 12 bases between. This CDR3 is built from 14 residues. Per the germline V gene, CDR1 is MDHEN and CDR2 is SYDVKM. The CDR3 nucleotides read TGTGCCAGCAGGGCAATCCCAGGGAACACTGAAGCTTTCTTT. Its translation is CASRAIPGNTEAFF.

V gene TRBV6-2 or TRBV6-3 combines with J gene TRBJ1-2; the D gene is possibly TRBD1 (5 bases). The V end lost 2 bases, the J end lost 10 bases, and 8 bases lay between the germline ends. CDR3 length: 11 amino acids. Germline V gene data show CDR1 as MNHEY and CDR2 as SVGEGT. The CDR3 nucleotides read TGTGCCAGCAGTTACGGAGGGGCCTACACCTTC. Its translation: CASSYGGAYTF.

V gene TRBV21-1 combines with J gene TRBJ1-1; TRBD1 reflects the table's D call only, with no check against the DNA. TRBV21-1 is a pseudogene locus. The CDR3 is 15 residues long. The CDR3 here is CASSKNRRLNTEAFF. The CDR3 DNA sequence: TGTGCCAGCAGCAAAAACAGAAGACTGAACACTGAAGCTTTCTTT.

Written as DNA, the CDR3 is TGTGCCAGCGTAAAAGACAGGCAGAACACTGAAGCTTTCTTT. Translating gives CASVKDRQNTEAFF. The chain uses TRBV6-5 and TRBJ1-1, with D perhaps matching TRBD1 (6 bases). CDR1 and CDR2 from the germline V gene are MNHEY and SVGAGI. The CDR3 totals 14 residues. V shed 8 bases and J shed 1 base, with 14 bases lying between them.

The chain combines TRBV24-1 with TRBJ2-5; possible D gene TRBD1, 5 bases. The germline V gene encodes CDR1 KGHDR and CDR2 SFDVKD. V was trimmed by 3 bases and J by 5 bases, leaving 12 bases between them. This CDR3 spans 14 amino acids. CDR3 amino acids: CATSDRAGPETQYF. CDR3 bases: TGTGCCACCAGTGATCGGGCAGGGCCGGAGACCCAGTACTTC.

As DNA, the CDR3 is TGTGCCAGCAGTTTGGGGCGGTATAGCAATCAGCCCCAGCATTTT. It codes for CASSLGRYSNQPQHF. The chain is built from TRBV28 and TRBJ1-5, with a weak D call TRBD1 (5 bases). The CDR3 length is 15 residues. Trimming left V 3 bases short and J 0 bases short, with 9 bases between. Germline CDR1 is MDHEN and CDR2 is SYDVKM.

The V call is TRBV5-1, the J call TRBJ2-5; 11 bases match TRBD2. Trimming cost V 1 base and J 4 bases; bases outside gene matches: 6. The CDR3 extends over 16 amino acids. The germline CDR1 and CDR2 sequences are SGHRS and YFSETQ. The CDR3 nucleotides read TGCGCCAGCAGCTTGCTTAGCGGGAGGGCCGGAGAGACCCAGTACTTC. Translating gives CASSLLSGRAGETQYF. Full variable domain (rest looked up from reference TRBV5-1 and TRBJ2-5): KAGVTQTPRYLIKTRGQQVTLSCSPISGHRSVSWYQQTPGQGLQFLFEYFSETQRNKGNFPGRFSGRQFSNSRSEMNVSTLELGDSALYLCASSLLSGRAGETQYFGPGTRLLVL.

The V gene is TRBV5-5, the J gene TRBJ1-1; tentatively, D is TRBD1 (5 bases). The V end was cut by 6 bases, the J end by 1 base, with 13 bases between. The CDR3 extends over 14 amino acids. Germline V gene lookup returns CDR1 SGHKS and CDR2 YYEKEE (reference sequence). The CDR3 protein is CASTLDSQNTEAFF. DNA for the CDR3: TGTGCCAGCACCTTAGACAGCCAGAACACTGAAGCTTTCTTT.

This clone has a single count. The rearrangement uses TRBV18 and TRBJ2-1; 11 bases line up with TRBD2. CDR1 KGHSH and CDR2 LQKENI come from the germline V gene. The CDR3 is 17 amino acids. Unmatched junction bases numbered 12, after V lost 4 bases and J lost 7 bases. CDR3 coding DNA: TGTGCCAGCTCACGGGGAGTAGCGGGAGGGCCAACGAATGAGCAGTTCTTC. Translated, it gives CASSRGVAGGPTNEQFF.

The CDR3 spells CASSKRDSNSPLHF. CDR3 bases: TGTGCCAGCAGTAAACGGGACAGCAATTCACCCCTCCACTTT. The chain combines TRBV7-3 with TRBJ1-6; 7 nucleotides align to TRBD1. Germline loops: CDR1 SGHTA, CDR2 FQGTGA. Trimming at V came to 6 bases and at J to 7 bases, leaving 6 bases not matched to a gene. The CDR3 extends over 14 amino acids.

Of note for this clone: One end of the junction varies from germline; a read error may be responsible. CDR3 region: CASSSTSTGGGTGELFF. CDR3 in DNA: TGTGCTAGCAGCTCTACATCCACAGGGGGCGGAACCGGGGAGCTGTTTTTT. The chain is built from TRBV7-7 and TRBJ2-2, with TRBD1 matching over 9 bases. CDR3 length: 17 amino acids. Looked up from germline, CDR1 is SSHAT and CDR2 is FNYEAQ (reference sequence).

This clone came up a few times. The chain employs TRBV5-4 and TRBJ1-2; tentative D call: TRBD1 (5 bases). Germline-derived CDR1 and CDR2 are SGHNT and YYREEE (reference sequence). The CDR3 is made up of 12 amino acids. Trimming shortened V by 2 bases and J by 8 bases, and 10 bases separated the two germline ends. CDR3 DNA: TGTGCCAGCAGCTTCCCGGGGGGGGGCTACACCTTC. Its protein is CASSFPGGGYTF.